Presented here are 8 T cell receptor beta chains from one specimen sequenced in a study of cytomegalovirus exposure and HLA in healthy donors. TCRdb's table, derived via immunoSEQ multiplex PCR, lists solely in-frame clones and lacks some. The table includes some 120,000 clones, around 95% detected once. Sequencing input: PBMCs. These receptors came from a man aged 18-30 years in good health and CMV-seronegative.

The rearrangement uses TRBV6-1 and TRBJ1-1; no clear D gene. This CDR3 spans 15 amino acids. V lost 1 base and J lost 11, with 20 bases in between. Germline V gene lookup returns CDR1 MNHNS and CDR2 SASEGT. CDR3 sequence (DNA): TGTGCCAGCAGTGAAGACCCCTCCTATAACCCCGGGGCTTTCTTT. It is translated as CASSEDPSYNPGAFF.

In DNA, the CDR3 is TGTGCCAGCAGTGGAGTCTTGAACACTGAAGCTTTCTTT. Translation gives CASSGVLNTEAFF. This rearrangement joins TRBV2 to TRBJ1-1; D unresolved. The V gene lost 4 bases and the J gene lost 0 bases, with 6 bases spanning the gap. CDR3 size: 13 residues. Germline CDR1 reads SNHLY; CDR2 reads FYNNEI.

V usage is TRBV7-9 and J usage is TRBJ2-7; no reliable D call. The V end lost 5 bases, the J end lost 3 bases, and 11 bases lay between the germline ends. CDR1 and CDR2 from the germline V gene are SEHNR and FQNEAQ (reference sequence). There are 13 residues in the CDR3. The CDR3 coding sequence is TGTGCCAGCAGCCACCCCACAGACTACGAGCAGTACTTC. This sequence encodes CASSHPTDYEQYF.

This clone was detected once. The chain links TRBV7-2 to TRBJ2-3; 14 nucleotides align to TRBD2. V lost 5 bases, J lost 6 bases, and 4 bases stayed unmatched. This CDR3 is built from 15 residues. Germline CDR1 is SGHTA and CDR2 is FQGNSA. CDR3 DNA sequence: TGTGCCAGCAGCCGCGGGACTAGCGGGAGTGATACGCAGTATTTT. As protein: CASSRGTSGSDTQYF.

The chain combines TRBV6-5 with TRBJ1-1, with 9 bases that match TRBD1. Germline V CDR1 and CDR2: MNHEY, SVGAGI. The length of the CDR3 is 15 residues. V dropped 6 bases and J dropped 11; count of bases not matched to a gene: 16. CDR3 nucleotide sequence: TGTGCCAGCAGCCGGGACCCCGGGACAGGGTTGCCGGCTTTCTTT. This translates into CASSRDPGTGLPAFF.

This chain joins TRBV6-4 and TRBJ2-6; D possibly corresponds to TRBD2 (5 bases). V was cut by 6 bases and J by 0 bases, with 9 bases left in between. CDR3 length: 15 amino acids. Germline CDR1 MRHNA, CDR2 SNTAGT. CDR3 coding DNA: TGTGCCAGCAGGCTCCGGGACTCTGGGGCCAACGTCCTGACTTTC. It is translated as CASRLRDSGANVLTF.

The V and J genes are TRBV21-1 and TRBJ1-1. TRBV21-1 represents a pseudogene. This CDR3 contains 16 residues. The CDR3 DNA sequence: TGTGCCAGCAGCAAGGGTGGAGGAGGGGCTAACACTGAAGCTTTCTTT. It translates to CASSKGGGGANTEAFF.

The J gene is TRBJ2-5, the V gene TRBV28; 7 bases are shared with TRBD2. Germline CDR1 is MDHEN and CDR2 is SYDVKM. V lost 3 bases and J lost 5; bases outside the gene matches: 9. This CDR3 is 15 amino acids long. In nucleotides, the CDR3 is TGTGCCAGCAGTTTCCGGGAGGCCTTGCGCGAGACCCAGTACTTC. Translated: CASSFREALRETQYF.